This T cell receptor beta chain was sequenced during a study of blood T cell repertoires in COVID-19. The wider study: The samples span acute and convalescent COVID-19 from the United States, Italy and Spain. T cells, B-cell-depleted T cells, or PBMCs supplied cDNA or gDNA.

Trimming took 2 bases from V and 0 from J, leaving 9 bases between them. The CDR3 consists of 15 residues. The germline V gene encodes CDR1 SGHAT and CDR2 FQNNGV. The authors' processing: Quantification of nucleated cells was approximated via reference gene primer amplification. Sequenced by immunoSEQ multiplex PCR; TCRdb stores in-frame clones only, minus some. V, J and clone size are those of that table, while D and trimming were read from the DNA. The sample has 20,000 to 30,000 clones; about 90% are singletons. The chain recombines TRBV11-2 with TRBJ2-3; D remains unclear. This sequence originates from a human donor in a cohort sampled during active COVID-19. The sample taken for sequencing was peripheral blood. The CDR3 DNA reads TGTGCCAGCAGCTTAATTGCGGTTAGCACAGATACGCAGTATTTT. Protein product: CASSLIAVSTDTQYF. Based on the CDR3 plus reference TRBV11-2 and TRBJ2-3, the full variable domain is EAGVAQSPRYKIIEKRQSVAFWCNPISGHATLYWYQQILGQGPKLLIQFQNNGVVDDSQLPKDRFSAERLKGVDSTLKIQPAKLEDSAVYLCASSLIAVSTDTQYFGPGTRLTVL.